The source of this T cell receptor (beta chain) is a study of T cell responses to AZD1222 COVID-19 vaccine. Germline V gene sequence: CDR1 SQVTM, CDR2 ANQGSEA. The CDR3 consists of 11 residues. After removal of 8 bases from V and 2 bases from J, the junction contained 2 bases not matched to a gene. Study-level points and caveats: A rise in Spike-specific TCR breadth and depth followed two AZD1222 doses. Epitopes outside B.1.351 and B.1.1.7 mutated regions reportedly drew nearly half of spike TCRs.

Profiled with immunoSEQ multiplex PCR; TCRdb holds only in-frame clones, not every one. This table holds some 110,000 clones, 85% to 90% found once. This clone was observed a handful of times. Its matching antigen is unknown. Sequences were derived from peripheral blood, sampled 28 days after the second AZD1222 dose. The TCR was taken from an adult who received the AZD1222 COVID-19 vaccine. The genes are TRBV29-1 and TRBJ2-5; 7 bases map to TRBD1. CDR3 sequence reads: CSLDRQETQYF. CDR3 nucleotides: TGCAGCTTGGACAGGCAAGAGACCCAGTACTTC.